Shown below are 20 T cell receptor beta chains from a single sample sequenced in a study of cytotoxic CD8 clonotypes in ibrutinib-treated CLL. Sequencing used immunoSEQ multiplex PCR; TCRdb keeps in-frame clones, though not all of them. Of more than 300,000 clones detected, more than 65% appear once; the ten largest clones hold more than 6%. The specimen comprised PBMCs, sampled before ibrutinib treatment. These receptors came from a human donor with chronic lymphocytic leukemia.

The chain links TRBV30 to TRBJ1-3; possibly TRBD1 for D (6 bases). CDR3 length: 14 residues. V gave up 1 base and J gave up 0 bases, with 7 bases separating them. In germline, CDR1 is GTSNPN, CDR2 SVGIG (reference sequence). CDR3 sequence (DNA): TGTGCCTGGAGTGCGGGGGCCTCTGGAAACACCATATATTTT. Protein sequence: CAWSAGASGNTIYF. Supplemented by reference TRBV30 and TRBJ1-3, the full variable domain reads SQTIHQWPATLVQPVGSPLSLECTVEGTSNPNLYWYRQAAGRGLQLLFYSVGIGQISSEVPQNLSASRPQDRQFILSSKKLLLSDSGFYLCAWSAGASGNTIYFGEGSWLTVV.

The rearrangement uses TRBV29-1 and TRBJ2-7; D is perhaps TRBD1 (6 bases). Per germline, CDR1 SQVTM and CDR2 ANQGSEA. The CDR3 contains 13 residues. Between the trimmed V and J ends, which lost 3 bases and 2 bases, there was a span of 11 bases. CDR3 protein: CSVEGDTPYEQYF. The CDR3 nucleotides read TGCAGCGTTGAGGGGGACACGCCCTACGAGCAGTACTTC.

The chain couples TRBV27 to TRBJ2-7; 10 bases are a match to TRBD1. CDR1 and CDR2 (germline): MNHEY, SMNVEV (reference sequence). Trimming removed 5 bases from V and 3 bases from J; junction bases left unmatched: 4. CDR3 length: 14 residues. The chain's CDR3 is CASSMDRGVYEQYF. The DNA of the CDR3 is TGTGCCAGCAGTATGGACAGGGGGGTCTACGAGCAGTACTTC.

About this clone itself: Other DNA sequences in the sample encode the same CDR3. V gene TRBV5-4 combines with J gene TRBJ2-3; D uncertain. The CDR3 is made up of 13 amino acids. CDR1 is SGHNT and CDR2 is YYREEE in the germline V gene (reference sequence). V lost 0 bases to trimming and J lost 1 base, with 3 bases between them. CDR3 coding DNA: TGTGCCAGCAGCTTGGCCGGCACAGATACGCAGTATTTT. Its protein is CASSLAGTDTQYF.

The CDR3 sequence: CASSGTSGRGNEQFF. CDR3 in DNA: TGTGCCAGCAGTGGGACTAGCGGGAGGGGGAATGAGCAGTTCTTC. J is TRBJ2-1 and V is TRBV2; 15 nucleotides align to TRBD2. The length of the CDR3 is 15 residues. Germline CDR1 SNHLY, CDR2 FYNNEI. Germline trimming cut 4 bases from V and 7 bases from J; bases unmatched to any gene: 2.

This sequence joins TRBV15 and TRBJ1-2, with TRBD1 as a possible D gene (6 bases). The germline V gene has CDR1 LNHNV and CDR2 YYDKDF (reference sequence). CDR3 length: 14 amino acids. Trimming stripped 3 bases from V and 3 bases from J, with 11 bases between. CDR3 nucleotide sequence: TGTGCCACCAGCAGTGAAGACAGGCACTATGGCTACACCTTC. This gives the protein CATSSEDRHYGYTF. Full variable domain (missing parts from reference TRBV15 and TRBJ1-2): DAMVIQNPRYQVTQFGKPVTLSCSQTLNHNVMYWYQQKSSQAPKLLFHYYDKDFNNEADTPDNFQSRRPNTSFCFLDIRSPGLGDTAMYLCATSSEDRHYGYTFGSGTRLTVV.

The V gene is TRBV11-1, the J gene TRBJ2-7, with D perhaps being TRBD1 or TRBD2 (5 bases each). This CDR3 comprises 14 residues. V was shortened by 0 bases and J by 6 bases, with 12 bases between the two germline ends. CDR1 SGHAT and CDR2 FQDESV come from the germline V gene (reference sequence). The CDR3 loop reads CASSLAGPAAEQYF. DNA of the CDR3: TGTGCCAGCAGCTTAGCGGGACCGGCGGCCGAGCAGTACTTC.

The chain combines TRBV6-5 with TRBJ2-7; no definite D call. The germline V gene encodes CDR1 MNHEY and CDR2 SVGAGI. Trimming cost V 7 bases and J 2 bases, with 9 bases left between them. The CDR3 totals 12 residues. The CDR3 DNA reads as TGTGCCAGCACTGGAGTAACCTACGAGCAGTACTTC. It specifies CASTGVTYEQYF.

The chain employs TRBV28 and TRBJ1-1; tentatively, D is TRBD1 (5 bases). The CDR3 length is 14 residues. The V gene's germline CDR1 is MDHEN and CDR2 SYDVKM. V lost 7 bases and J lost 3, with 15 bases in between. The CDR3 DNA sequence: TGTGCCAGCATCGCCGGGACGGCCGACACTGAAGCTTTCTTT. Translating it yields CASIAGTADTEAFF.

This chain links TRBV10-3 with TRBJ2-7; 8 bases line up with TRBD2. V lost 3 bases to trimming and J lost 1 base; unmatched junction nucleotides: 5. The V gene's germline CDR1 is ENHRY and CDR2 SYGVKD. This CDR3 spans 15 amino acids. CDR3 in amino acids: CAISDSSGGSYEQYF. The CDR3 DNA reads as TGTGCCATCAGTGACTCCAGCGGGGGATCCTACGAGCAGTACTTC.

The rearrangement links TRBV28 to TRBJ1-2; D uncertain. CDR3 size: 13 residues. The germline V and J ends were trimmed by 5 bases and 1 base, with 8 bases remaining between them. Germline V CDR1 and CDR2: MDHEN, SYDVKM. Here the CDR3 DNA reads TGTGCCAGCAGTATAACAATTAACTATGGCTACACCTTC. It encodes CASSITINYGYTF.

A few counts support this clone. The chain joins TRBV27 to TRBJ2-2, with a tentative D call TRBD1 (5 bases). The V gene's germline CDR1 is MNHEY and CDR2 SMNVEV (reference sequence). V was clipped by 7 bases and J by 2 bases, with 8 bases between them. This CDR3 is built from 13 residues. CDR3 bases: TGTGCCAGCAAGGGGCGCAACACCGGGGAGCTGTTTTTT. Translating gives CASKGRNTGELFF.

This chain connects TRBV10-3 to TRBJ2-7; maybe TRBD1 (6 bases). Germline loops: CDR1 ENHRY, CDR2 SYGVKD. V shed 6 bases and J shed 3 bases, with 18 bases lying between them. CDR3 length: 15 residues. The CDR3: CAISAGTQNNYEQYF. The CDR3 nucleotides are TGTGCCATCAGCGCCGGGACACAAAACAACTACGAGCAGTACTTC.

This clone has only one observation. The gene calls are TRBV11-2 and TRBJ2-2; no reliable D call. This CDR3 has 15 residues. The germline gives CDR1 SGHAT, CDR2 FQNNGV. V lost 5 bases to trimming and J lost 1 base, with 11 bases between them. CDR3 DNA sequence: TGTGCCAGCAGCGCCCTTGGGTTGAACACCGGGGAGCTGTTTTTT. Its protein product is CASSALGLNTGELFF.

CDR3 amino acids: CASSPRDRASVDTQYF. DNA of the CDR3: TGTGCCAGCAGCCCACGGGACAGGGCCTCCGTAGATACGCAGTATTTT. The J gene is TRBJ2-3, the V gene TRBV7-9, with 9 bases matching TRBD1. Germline V gene lookup returns CDR1 SEHNR and CDR2 FQNEAQ (reference sequence). This CDR3 contains 16 residues. V lost 5 bases to trimming and J lost 5 bases; unmatched junction nucleotides: 11. Supplemented by reference TRBV7-9 and TRBJ2-3, the full variable domain reads DTGVSQNPRHKITKRGQNVTFRCDPISEHNRLYWYRQTLGQGPEFLTYFQNEAQLEKSRLLSDRFSAERPKGSFSTLEIQRTEQGDSAMYLCASSPRDRASVDTQYFGPGTRLTVL.

The genes are TRBV5-1 and TRBJ2-3; the match to TRBD2 covers 8 bases. CDR1 and CDR2 from the germline V gene are SGHRS and YFSETQ. The CDR3 runs 17 residues. V trimming: 1 base; J trimming: 3 bases; junction bases outside the gene matches: 10. The CDR3 sequence is CASSLYSAGGGTDTQYF. CDR3 bases: TGCGCCAGCAGCTTGTATTCGGCGGGAGGAGGTACAGATACGCAGTATTTT.

The chain employs TRBV19 and TRBJ1-1; the match to TRBD1 covers 12 bases. Trimming took 4 bases from V and 4 from J; bases not matched to a gene: 4. The germline V gene encodes CDR1 LNHDA and CDR2 SQIVND (reference sequence). The length of the CDR3 is 15 residues. CDR3 loop: CASSTGQGAGTEAFF. The CDR3 nucleotides are TGTGCCAGTAGTACGGGACAGGGGGCTGGCACTGAAGCTTTCTTT.

This sequence joins TRBV30 and TRBJ2-1; D ambiguous. V lost 1 base to trimming and J lost 8 bases, with 6 bases between them. The V gene's germline CDR1 is GTSNPN and CDR2 SVGIG (reference sequence). The CDR3 consists of 11 residues. CDR3 sequence: CAWSGRHEQFF. In DNA, the CDR3 is TGTGCCTGGAGTGGCCGGCATGAGCAGTTCTTC. The whole variable domain, filled in from reference TRBV30 and TRBJ2-1, reads SQTIHQWPATLVQPVGSPLSLECTVEGTSNPNLYWYRQAAGRGLQLLFYSVGIGQISSEVPQNLSASRPQDRQFILSSKKLLLSDSGFYLCAWSGRHEQFFGPGTRLTVL.

The CDR3, as DNA: TGTGCCAGCAGCTTAGTAGGCGGGCCCTCCTACGAGCAGTACTTC. It translates to CASSLVGGPSYEQYF. The chain links TRBV7-2 to TRBJ2-7; D perhaps matches TRBD2 (5 bases). Germline CDR1 reads SGHTA; CDR2 reads FQGNSA. Trimming took off 1 base at V and 0 bases at J, with 10 bases between the two ends. The CDR3 contains 15 residues. Together with reference TRBV7-2 and TRBJ2-7, the CDR3 gives the full variable domain: GAGVSQSPSNKVTEKGKDVELRCDPISGHTALYWYRQSLGQGLEFLIYFQGNSAPDKSGLPSDRFSAERTGGSVSTLTIQRTQQEDSAVYLCASSLVGGPSYEQYFGPGTRLTVT.

The chain joins TRBV6-5 to TRBJ2-1, with D maybe TRBD2 (5 bases). Germline CDR1 and CDR2: MNHEY and SVGAGI. Trimming removed 4 bases from V and 7 bases from J, with 17 bases in between. This CDR3 contains 15 residues. CDR3 DNA sequence: TGTGCCAGCAGTTCTAGCTGGAGAGTGAAAAATGAGCAGTTCTTC. This gives the protein CASSSSWRVKNEQFF.